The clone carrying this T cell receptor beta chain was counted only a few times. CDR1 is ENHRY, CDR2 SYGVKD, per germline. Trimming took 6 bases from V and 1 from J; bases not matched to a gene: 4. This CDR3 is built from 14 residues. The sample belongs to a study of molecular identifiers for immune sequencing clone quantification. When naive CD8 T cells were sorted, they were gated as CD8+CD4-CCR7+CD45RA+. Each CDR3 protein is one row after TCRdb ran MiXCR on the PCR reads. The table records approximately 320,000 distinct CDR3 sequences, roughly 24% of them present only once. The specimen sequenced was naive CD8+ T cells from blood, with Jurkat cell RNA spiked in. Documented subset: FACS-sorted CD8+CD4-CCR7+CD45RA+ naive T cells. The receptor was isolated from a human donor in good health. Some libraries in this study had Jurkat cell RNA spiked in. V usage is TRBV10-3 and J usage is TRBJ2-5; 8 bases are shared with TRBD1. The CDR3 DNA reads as TGTGCCATCAGCCCTGGACAGGGCCAAGAGACCCAGTACTTC. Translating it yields CAISPGQGQETQYF.